This T cell receptor (beta chain) came from a study of post-analysis software for immune sequencing data. Study observations and caveats: Patients used several TRBV segments, including TRBV5-6, TRBV5-1 and TRBV20-1, more often than controls. Normalized Chao1 diversity was significantly reduced in patients versus controls.

The V and J ends lost 6 bases and 5 bases, in that order; junction bases with no gene match: 4. Germline V gene sequence: CDR1 MNHNY, CDR2 SVGAGI (reference sequence). The CDR3 is 14 amino acids. TCR beta cDNA libraries included unique molecular identifiers. Each CDR3 protein gets one entry after TCRdb re-called the PCR reads with MiXCR. The profile shows approximately 770,000 distinct CDR3 sequences, under 60% of them singletons. A remark on this clonotype: Its matching antigen is unknown.

The chain has TRBV6-6 and TRBJ2-3; 11 nucleotides align to TRBD2. The clonotype originates from a girl between 10 and 17 years old with multiple sclerosis. Sequenced sample: blood. The CDR3 here is CASRVAGGVDTQYF. The CDR3 DNA reads TGTGCCAGCAGGGTAGCGGGAGGGGTAGATACGCAGTATTTT.